This T cell receptor beta chain was sequenced in a study of blood T cell repertoires in COVID-19. Study background: Samples came from the United States, Italy and Spain, spanning acute and convalescent COVID-19.

Profiled with immunoSEQ multiplex PCR; TCRdb holds only in-frame clones, not every one. The table shows approximately 88,000 clones, with more than 70% occurring only once. CDR1 and CDR2 (germline): SGHTA, FQGNSA. CDR3 length: 18 residues. Trimming removed 3 bases from V and 3 bases from J; junction bases left unmatched: 10. Sample: peripheral blood. This TCR was recovered from a woman between 65 and 79 years old with acute or convalescent COVID-19. The J gene is TRBJ2-3, the V gene TRBV7-2; 12 bases line up with TRBD2. CDR3 in amino acids: CASSLGTSGWILTDTQYF. The CDR3 DNA reads as TGTGCCAGCAGCTTGGGGACTAGCGGGTGGATTCTTACAGATACGCAGTATTTT.